The 13 T cell receptor beta chains listed next were all sequenced from one sample in a study of T-cell reconstitution after alpha-beta-depleted transplantation in children. A TCRbeta library incorporating unique molecular identifiers was prepared. One entry per CDR3 protein, called by TCRdb with MiXCR from the PCR reads. This sample carries approximately 630,000 distinct CDR3 sequences, 10% to 15% of them seen once, and the ten largest clones take 0.65% to 0.9%. Sample: PBMCs, taken before TCRalphabeta/CD19-depleted stem cell transplant. The receptors were sampled from a girl between 2 and 10 years old with congenital amegakaryocytic thrombocytopenia, due to receive a stem cell transplant.

Many counts were recorded for this clonotype. The chain links TRBV28 to TRBJ2-2; 7 nucleotides line up with TRBD1. CDR3 length equals 16 residues. J gave up 5 bases and V 2 bases, and 8 bases lay outside the gene matches. Per germline, CDR1 MDHEN and CDR2 SYDVKM. CDR3 protein: CASSLQTGAQTGELFF. In DNA, the CDR3 is TGTGCCAGCAGTTTACAAACAGGGGCACAGACCGGGGAGCTGTTTTTT.

At least ten counts were recorded for this clonotype. The chain has TRBV20-1 and TRBJ2-5; D is possibly TRBD1 (5 bases). Trimming took off 3 bases at V and 4 bases at J, with 12 bases between the two ends. CDR1 DFQATT and CDR2 SNEGSKA come from the germline V gene (reference sequence). This CDR3 spans 13 amino acids. CDR3: CSASQGRVETQYF. The CDR3, as DNA: TGCAGTGCTAGTCAGGGCAGGGTAGAGACCCAGTACTTC.

This clonotype was recorded at least ten times. This chain uses TRBV5-1 with TRBJ2-1; D gene unclear. Between the trimmed V and J ends, which lost 1 base and 5 bases, there was a span of 7 bases. This CDR3 has 13 residues. Looked up from germline, CDR1 is SGHRS and CDR2 is YFSETQ. CDR3 DNA: TGCGCCAGCAGCTTGTATGTAAACAATGAGCAGTTCTTC. It translates to CASSLYVNNEQFF.

This clonotype has only a few counts. The gene calls are TRBV20-1 and TRBJ2-1; 14 positions match TRBD2. Germline assignment: CDR1 DFQATT and CDR2 SNEGSKA (reference sequence). The CDR3 is made up of 17 amino acids. With 3 bases clipped from V and 5 bases from J, the junction kept 9 bases outside the gene matches. CDR3: CSASFPPGLAGDNEQFF. CDR3 bases: TGCAGTGCTAGTTTTCCCCCGGGACTAGCGGGAGACAATGAGCAGTTCTTC.

This clonotype was counted many times. V is TRBV20-1 and J is TRBJ2-1; TRBD2 matches at 14 bases. Trimming at V came to 1 base and at J to 5 bases, leaving 10 bases not matched to a gene. From germline, CDR1 is DFQATT and CDR2 SNEGSKA (reference sequence). The CDR3 is 18 amino acids. CDR3 coding DNA: TGCAGTGCTAGAGTCCCCCGGACTAGCGGGAGGACGAACAATGAGCAGTTCTTC. Protein: CSARVPRTSGRTNNEQFF.

V is TRBV6-5 and J is TRBJ2-7; D perhaps matches TRBD2 (5 bases). Germline V gene sequence: CDR1 MNHEY, CDR2 SVGAGI. The CDR3 has 15 amino acids. Deletions cut 4 bases from V and 3 bases from J, with 16 bases between. The CDR3 bases are TGTGCCAGCAGTTCTACAGCAACTGACTACTACGAGCAGTACTTC. The encoded protein is CASSSTATDYYEQYF.

The table lists this clonotype with a few counts. The CDR3 protein is CASSPQEGALDEQYF. DNA for the CDR3: TGTGCCAGCAGCCCACAGGAGGGGGCACTTGACGAGCAGTACTTC. This rearrangement joins TRBV7-8 to TRBJ2-7; D is possibly TRBD1 (7 bases). This CDR3 contains 15 residues. The V gene lost 5 bases and the J gene lost 5 bases, with 19 bases spanning the gap. In germline, CDR1 is SGHVS, CDR2 FQNEAQ.

This clonotype was picked up a small number of times. The rearrangement uses TRBV12-3 or TRBV12-4 and TRBJ2-3; 7 nucleotides agree with TRBD1. Germline trimming cut 10 bases from V and 3 bases from J; bases unmatched to any gene: 7. The CDR3 has 13 amino acids. The CDR3 sequence: CATNRGGTDTQYF. DNA of the CDR3: TGTGCCACCAACAGGGGCGGGACAGATACGCAGTATTTT.

Note on this clonotype: A read error may explain this, as a much larger clone is one base away. This chain joins TRBV29-1 and TRBJ2-1; no clear D gene. CDR3 length equals 13 residues. Germline V gene data show CDR1 as SQVTM and CDR2 as ANQGSEA. CDR3 residues: CSAFSNTYNEQLF. The CDR3 coding sequence is TGCAGCGCCTTCTCGAATACCTACAATGAGCAGCTCTTC.

CDR3 region: CASSLGAGDGNEQFF. CDR3 DNA sequence: TGTGCCAGCAGCCTGGGCGCGGGGGACGGGAATGAGCAGTTCTTC. This rearrangement joins TRBV12-3 or TRBV12-4 to TRBJ2-1; 7 nucleotides align to TRBD2. The length of the CDR3 is 15 residues. The V gene end was trimmed by 6 bases and the J gene end by 7 bases; junction bases not matched to a gene: 12.

This clonotype was picked up many times. The J gene is TRBJ2-7, the V gene TRBV12-3 or TRBV12-4, with 7 bases matching TRBD1. The V segment lost 3 bases and the J segment 5 bases; nucleotides outside the gene matches: 7. The CDR3 spans 14 residues. This CDR3 reads CASSLGRGFDEQYF. The CDR3 DNA follows: TGTGCCAGCAGTTTGGGCAGGGGGTTCGACGAGCAGTACTTC.

The V and J genes are TRBV3-1 and TRBJ2-3; D uncertain. Germline V gene lookup returns CDR1 LGHDT and CDR2 YNNKEL (reference sequence). CDR3 length: 12 residues. With 0 bases removed from V and 12 bases from J, the gap between germline ends came to 10 bases. The CDR3 sequence: CASSQDLSFQYF. CDR3 bases: TGTGCCAGCAGCCAAGATTTGAGTTTTCAGTATTTT.

The chain carries TRBV28 and TRBJ2-1; D possibly corresponds to TRBD1 (6 bases). The CDR3 is made up of 15 amino acids. CDR1 MDHEN and CDR2 SYDVKM come from the germline V gene. V lost 6 bases and J 0 bases, leaving 12 bases between the germline ends. The CDR3 is CASSQGQISYNEQFF. CDR3 sequence (DNA): TGTGCCAGCAGCCAAGGACAGATCTCCTACAATGAGCAGTTCTTC.